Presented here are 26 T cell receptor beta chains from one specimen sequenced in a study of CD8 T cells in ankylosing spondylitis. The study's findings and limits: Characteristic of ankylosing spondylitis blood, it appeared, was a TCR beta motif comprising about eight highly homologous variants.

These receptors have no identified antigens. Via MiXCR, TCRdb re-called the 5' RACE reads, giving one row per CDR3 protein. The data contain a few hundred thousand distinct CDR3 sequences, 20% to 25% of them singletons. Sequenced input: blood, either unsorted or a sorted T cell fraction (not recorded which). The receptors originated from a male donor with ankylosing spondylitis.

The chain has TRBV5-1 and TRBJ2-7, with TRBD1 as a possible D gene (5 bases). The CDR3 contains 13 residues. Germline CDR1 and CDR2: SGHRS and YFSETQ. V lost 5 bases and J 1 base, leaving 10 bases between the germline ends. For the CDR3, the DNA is TGCGCCAGCAGAGCGAGACAGTCCTACGAGCAGTACTTC. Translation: CASRARQSYEQYF. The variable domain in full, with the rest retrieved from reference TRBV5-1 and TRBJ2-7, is KAGVTQTPRYLIKTRGQQVTLSCSPISGHRSVSWYQQTPGQGLQFLFEYFSETQRNKGNFPGRFSGRQFSNSRSEMNVSTLELGDSALYLCASRARQSYEQYFGPGTRLTVT.

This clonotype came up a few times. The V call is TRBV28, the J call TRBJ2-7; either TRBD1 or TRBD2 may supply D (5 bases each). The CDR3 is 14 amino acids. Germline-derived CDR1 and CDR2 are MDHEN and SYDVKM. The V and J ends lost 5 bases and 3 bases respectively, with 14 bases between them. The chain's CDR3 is CASSRRGPFYEQYF. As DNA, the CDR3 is TGTGCCAGCAGTCGTCGGGGCCCATTCTACGAGCAGTACTTC.

The CDR3 DNA reads TGTGCCAGCAGCCAAGCCGCGACAGCCTCCGAGCAGTACTTC. Its translation is CASSQAATASEQYF. The chain employs TRBV3-1 and TRBJ2-7, with D tentatively TRBD1 (5 bases). CDR3 length equals 14 residues. Per germline, CDR1 LGHDT and CDR2 YNNKEL (reference sequence). Between the trimmed V and J ends, which lost 1 base and 6 bases, there was a span of 13 bases.

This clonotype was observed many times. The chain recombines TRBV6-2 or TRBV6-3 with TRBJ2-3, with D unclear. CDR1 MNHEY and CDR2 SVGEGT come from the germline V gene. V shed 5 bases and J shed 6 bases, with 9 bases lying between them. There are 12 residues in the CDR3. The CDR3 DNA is TGTGCCAGCAGTGACCCCCAGGATACGCAGTATTTT. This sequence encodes CASSDPQDTQYF.

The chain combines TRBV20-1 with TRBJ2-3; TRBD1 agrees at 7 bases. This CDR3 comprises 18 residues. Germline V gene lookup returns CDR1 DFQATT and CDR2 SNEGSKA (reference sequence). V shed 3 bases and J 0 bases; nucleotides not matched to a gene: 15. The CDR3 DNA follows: TGCAGTGCTAGTCCCGGGACAGACTTATTCCCAAGCACAGATACGCAGTATTTT. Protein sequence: CSASPGTDLFPSTDTQYF.

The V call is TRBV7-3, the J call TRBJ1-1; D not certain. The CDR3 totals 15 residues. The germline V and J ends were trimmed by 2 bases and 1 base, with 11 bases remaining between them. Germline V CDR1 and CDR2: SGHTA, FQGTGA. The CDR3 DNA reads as TGTGCCAGCAGCTTACAGGCCAGTGAGAACACTGAAGCTTTCTTT. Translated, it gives CASSLQASENTEAFF.

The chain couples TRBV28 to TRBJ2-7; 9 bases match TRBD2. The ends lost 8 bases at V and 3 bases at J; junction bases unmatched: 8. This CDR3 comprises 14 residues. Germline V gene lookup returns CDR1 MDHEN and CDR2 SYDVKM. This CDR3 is CASGAGGAIYEQYF. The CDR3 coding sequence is TGTGCCAGCGGCGCGGGGGGGGCTATCTACGAGCAGTACTTC.

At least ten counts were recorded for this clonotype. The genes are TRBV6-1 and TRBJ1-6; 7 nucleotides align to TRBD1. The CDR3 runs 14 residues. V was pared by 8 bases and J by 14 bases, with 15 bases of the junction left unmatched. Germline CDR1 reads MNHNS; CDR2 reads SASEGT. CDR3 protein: CASQRWQGVSALHF. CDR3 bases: TGTGCCAGCCAAAGGTGGCAGGGGGTCTCAGCCCTCCACTTT.

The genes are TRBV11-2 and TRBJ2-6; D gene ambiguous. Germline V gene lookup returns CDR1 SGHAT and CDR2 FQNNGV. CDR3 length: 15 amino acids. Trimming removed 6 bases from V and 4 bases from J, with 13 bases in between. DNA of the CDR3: TGTGCCAGCAGTGTAACAGTTCTGGGGGCCAACGTCCTGACTTTC. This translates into CASSVTVLGANVLTF.

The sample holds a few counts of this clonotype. The CDR3 DNA is TGTGCCAGCAGTCCTCAAAGAGTAAGCCAAGAGACCCAGTACTTC. Its translation: CASSPQRVSQETQYF. The J gene is TRBJ2-5, the V gene TRBV28; no definite D call. Germline-derived CDR1 and CDR2 are MDHEN and SYDVKM. The CDR3 runs to 15 residues. V was pared by 5 bases and J by 1 base, with 14 bases between.

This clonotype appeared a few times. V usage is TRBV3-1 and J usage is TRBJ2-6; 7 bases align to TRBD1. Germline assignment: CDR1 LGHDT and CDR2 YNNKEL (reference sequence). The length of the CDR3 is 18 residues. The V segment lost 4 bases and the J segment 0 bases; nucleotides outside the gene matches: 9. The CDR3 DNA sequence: TGTGCCAGCAGCCGAGAGACAGGGTCCCCCTCTGGGGCCAACGTCCTGACTTTC. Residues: CASSRETGSPSGANVLTF.

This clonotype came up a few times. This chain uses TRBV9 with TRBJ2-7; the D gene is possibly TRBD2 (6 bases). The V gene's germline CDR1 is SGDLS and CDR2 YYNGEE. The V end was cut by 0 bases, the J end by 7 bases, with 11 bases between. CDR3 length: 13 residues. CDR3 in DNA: TGTGCCAGCAGCGTAGACGTCCGGGAGGAGCAGTACTTC. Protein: CASSVDVREEQYF.

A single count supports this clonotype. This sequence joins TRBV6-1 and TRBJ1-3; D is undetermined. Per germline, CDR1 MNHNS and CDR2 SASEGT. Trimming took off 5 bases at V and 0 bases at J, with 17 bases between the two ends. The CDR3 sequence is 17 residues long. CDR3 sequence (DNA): TGTGCCAGCAGTCAGGCGTGGGCAGCCCGCTCTGGAAACACCATATATTTT. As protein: CASSQAWAARSGNTIYF.

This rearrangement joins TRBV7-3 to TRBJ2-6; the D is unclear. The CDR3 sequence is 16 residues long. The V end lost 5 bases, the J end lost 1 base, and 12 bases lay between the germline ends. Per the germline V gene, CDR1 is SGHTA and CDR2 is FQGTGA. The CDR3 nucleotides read TGTGCCAGCAGCGTCACGGTTGGGTCTGGGGCCAACGTCCTGACTTTC. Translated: CASSVTVGSGANVLTF.

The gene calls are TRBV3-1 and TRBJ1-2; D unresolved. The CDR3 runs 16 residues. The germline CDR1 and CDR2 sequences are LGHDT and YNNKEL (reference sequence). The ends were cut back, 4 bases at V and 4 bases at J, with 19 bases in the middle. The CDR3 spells CASSLASLDPIYGYTF. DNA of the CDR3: TGTGCCAGCAGCCTCGCTTCCCTAGATCCGATCTATGGCTACACCTTC.

The CDR3 DNA follows: TGTGCCAGCAGTCCGTCTGACAGGATTGAAGAGACCCAGTACTTC. Amino acid sequence: CASSPSDRIEETQYF. V is TRBV27 and J is TRBJ2-5, with D possibly being TRBD1 (6 bases). The germline V gene has CDR1 MNHEY and CDR2 SMNVEV (reference sequence). The germline V and J ends were trimmed by 5 bases and 3 bases, with 16 bases remaining between them. The CDR3 is 15 amino acids.

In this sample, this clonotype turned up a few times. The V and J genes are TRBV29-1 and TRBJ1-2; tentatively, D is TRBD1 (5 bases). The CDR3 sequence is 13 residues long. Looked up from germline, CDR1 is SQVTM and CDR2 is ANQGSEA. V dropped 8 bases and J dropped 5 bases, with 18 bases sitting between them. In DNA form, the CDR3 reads TGCAGCATCTTCCAGGGTTATCAGTATGGCTACACCTTC. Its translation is CSIFQGYQYGYTF.

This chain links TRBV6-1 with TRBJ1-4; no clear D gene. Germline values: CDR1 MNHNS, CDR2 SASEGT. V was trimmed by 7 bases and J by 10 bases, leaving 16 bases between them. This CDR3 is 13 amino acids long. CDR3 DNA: TGTGCCAGCAAGCCGGCGACGCAGAGAAAACTGTTTTTT. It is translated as CASKPATQRKLFF.

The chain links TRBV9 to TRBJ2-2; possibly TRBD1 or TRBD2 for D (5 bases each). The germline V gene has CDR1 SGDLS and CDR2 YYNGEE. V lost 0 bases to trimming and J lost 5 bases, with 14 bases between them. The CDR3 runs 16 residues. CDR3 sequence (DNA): TGTGCCAGCAGCGTAGGGGGGAGTACTCGAACCGGGGAGCTGTTTTTT. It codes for CASSVGGSTRTGELFF.

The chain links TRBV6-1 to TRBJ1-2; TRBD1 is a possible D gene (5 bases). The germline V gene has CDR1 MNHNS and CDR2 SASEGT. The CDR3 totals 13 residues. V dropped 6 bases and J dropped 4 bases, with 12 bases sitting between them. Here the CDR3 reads CASRSDSFYGYTF. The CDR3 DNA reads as TGTGCCAGCAGATCTGACAGCTTCTATGGCTACACCTTC.

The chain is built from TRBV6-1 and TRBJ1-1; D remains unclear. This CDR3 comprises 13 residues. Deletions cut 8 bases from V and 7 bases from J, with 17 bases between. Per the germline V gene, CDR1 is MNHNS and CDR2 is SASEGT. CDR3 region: CASLASGYFEAFF. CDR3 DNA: TGTGCCAGCCTCGCTTCGGGGTACTTTGAAGCTTTCTTT.

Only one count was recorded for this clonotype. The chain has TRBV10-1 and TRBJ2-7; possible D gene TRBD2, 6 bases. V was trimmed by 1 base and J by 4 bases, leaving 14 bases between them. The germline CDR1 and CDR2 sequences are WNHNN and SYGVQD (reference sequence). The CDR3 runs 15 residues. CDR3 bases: TGCGCCAGCAGTGAGTATCGCGGGAATACTTACGAGCAGTACTTC. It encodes CASSEYRGNTYEQYF.

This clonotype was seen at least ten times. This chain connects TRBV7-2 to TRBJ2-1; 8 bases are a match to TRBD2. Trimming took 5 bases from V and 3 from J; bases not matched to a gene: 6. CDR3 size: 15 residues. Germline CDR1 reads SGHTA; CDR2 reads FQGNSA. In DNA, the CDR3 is TGTGCCAGCAGCGTATCTAGCGGGTTCTACAATGAGCAGTTCTTC. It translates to CASSVSSGFYNEQFF.

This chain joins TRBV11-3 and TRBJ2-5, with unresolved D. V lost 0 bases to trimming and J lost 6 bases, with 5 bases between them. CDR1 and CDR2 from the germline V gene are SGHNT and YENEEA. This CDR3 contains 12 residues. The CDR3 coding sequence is TGTGCCAGCAGCTTAGATCGGCAGACCCAGTACTTC. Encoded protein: CASSLDRQTQYF.

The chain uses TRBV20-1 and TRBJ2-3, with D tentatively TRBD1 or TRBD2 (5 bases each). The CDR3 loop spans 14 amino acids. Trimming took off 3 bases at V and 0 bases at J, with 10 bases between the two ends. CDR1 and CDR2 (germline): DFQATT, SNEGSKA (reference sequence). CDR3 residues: CSARGPSSTDTQYF. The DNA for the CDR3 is TGCAGTGCTAGGGGGCCTAGCAGCACAGATACGCAGTATTTT.

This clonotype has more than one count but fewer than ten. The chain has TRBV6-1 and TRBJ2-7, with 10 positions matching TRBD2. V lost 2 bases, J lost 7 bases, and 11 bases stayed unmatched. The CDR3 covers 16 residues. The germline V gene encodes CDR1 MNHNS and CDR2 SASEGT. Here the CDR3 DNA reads TGTGCCAGCAGTGAATCCCCAGCGGGAGGGCCGGGTGAGCAGTACTTC. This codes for CASSESPAGGPGEQYF.